Here is one TCR beta chain with its context. This specimen comes from a study of cytomegalovirus exposure and HLA in healthy donors. TCRdb's copy holds only in-frame clones and misses some; the assay was immunoSEQ multiplex PCR. The sample has roughly 220,000 clones, approximately 80% seen once. The clonotype was recovered from a woman in her thirties in good health and CMV-seropositive. The sequenced sample was PBMCs.

The CDR3 protein is CASSTAAWMTYEQYF. The CDR3 region has the DNA TGCGCCAGCAGTACGGCGGCTTGGATGACCTACGAGCAGTACTTC. The J gene is TRBJ2-7, the V gene TRBV4-3; no clear D. Trimming shortened V by 6 bases and J by 2 bases, and 17 bases separated the two germline ends. Germline V gene sequence: CDR1 LGHNA, CDR2 YSLEER. This CDR3 comprises 15 residues.